These 25 T cell receptor beta chains share one sample of origin, sequenced in a study of cytomegalovirus exposure and HLA in healthy donors. PCR involved 60 Vbeta and 13 Jbeta primers. Method: immunoSEQ multiplex PCR; TCRdb's copy keeps in-frame clones and lacks some. The data show about 170,000 clones, approximately 84% seen once. Sequencing was carried out using PBMCs. The receptors derive from a woman aged 45-65 years in good health and CMV-seropositive.

The chain combines TRBV9 with TRBJ2-2; TRBD2 aligns across 7 bases. The CDR3 contains 17 residues. V gave up 4 bases and J gave up 1 base; unmatched junction bases: 10. Germline V gene lookup returns CDR1 SGDLS and CDR2 YYNGEE. CDR3 sequence reads: CASSLTWAGENTGELFF. The CDR3 region has the DNA TGTGCCAGCAGCTTGACGTGGGCGGGAGAGAACACCGGGGAGCTGTTTTTT.

The chain recombines TRBV11-2 with TRBJ2-1, with D possibly being TRBD1 (5 bases). The V gene lost 0 bases and the J gene lost 10 bases, with 10 bases spanning the gap. The CDR3 has 13 residues. Germline assignment: CDR1 SGHAT and CDR2 FQNNGV. CDR3 in amino acids: CASSLESRVEQFF. The CDR3 DNA follows: TGTGCCAGCAGCTTAGAAAGCAGGGTCGAGCAGTTCTTC.

The chain uses TRBV5-1 and TRBJ2-2; 8 bases fit TRBD1. CDR1 is SGHRS, CDR2 YFSETQ, per germline. The CDR3 covers 15 residues. V was clipped by 3 bases and J by 5 bases; unmatched bases: 6. CDR3 bases: TGCGCCAGCAGCTCCCAGGGGGCCGGAACCGGGGAGCTGTTTTTT. Encoded protein: CASSSQGAGTGELFF.

The genes are TRBV4-1 and TRBJ2-1, with 11 positions matching TRBD2. V was clipped by 0 bases and J by 8 bases; unmatched bases: 6. There are 16 residues in the CDR3. Germline loops: CDR1 MGHRA, CDR2 YSYEKL. For the CDR3, the DNA is TGCGCCAGCAGCCAAGATCAGCTAGCGGGAGGCGATGAGCAGTTCTTC. Residues: CASSQDQLAGGDEQFF.

This chain uses TRBV19 with TRBJ2-2; D uncertain. Germline V gene sequence: CDR1 LNHDA, CDR2 SQIVND (reference sequence). CDR3 length: 14 amino acids. V gave up 6 bases and J gave up 0 bases, with 8 bases separating them. CDR3 bases: TGTGCCAGTAGGTGGCAGGCGAACACCGGGGAGCTGTTTTTT. Protein sequence: CASRWQANTGELFF.

This clone was seen only a few times. This same CDR3 is encoded by further DNA sequences in the sample. The CDR3 sequence is CASRDDRDEQYF. CDR3 DNA sequence: TGTGCCAGCAGGGACGACAGGGACGAGCAGTACTTC. The V gene is TRBV2, the J gene TRBJ2-7; 7 bases match TRBD1. Germline trimming cut 6 bases from V and 5 bases from J; bases unmatched to any gene: 4. The CDR3 extends over 12 amino acids. CDR1 and CDR2 from the germline V gene are SNHLY and FYNNEI.

The V and J genes are TRBV27 and TRBJ1-2, with 11 positions matching TRBD1. CDR1 MNHEY and CDR2 SMNVEV come from the germline V gene (reference sequence). V trimming: 4 bases; J trimming: 8 bases; junction bases outside the gene matches: 9. The length of the CDR3 is 15 residues. The CDR3 loop reads CASSSSGQGARGYTF. CDR3 DNA sequence: TGTGCCAGCAGTTCCAGCGGACAGGGGGCGAGGGGCTACACCTTC.

The V gene is TRBV7-9, the J gene TRBJ1-5; maybe TRBD1 (6 bases). Germline CDR1 reads SEHNR; CDR2 reads FQNEAQ (reference sequence). The CDR3 runs 16 residues. The V end was cut by 3 bases, the J end by 3 bases, with 15 bases between. DNA for the CDR3: TGTGCCAGCAGCTTGGGGGTAGGGGGTTTCAATCAGCCCCAGCATTTT. The encoded protein is CASSLGVGGFNQPQHF.

The V gene is TRBV7-8, the J gene TRBJ2-2; tentative D call: TRBD1 (6 bases). The V and J ends lost 11 bases and 2 bases respectively, with 21 bases between them. CDR1 and CDR2 from the germline V gene are SGHVS and FQNEAQ. The length of the CDR3 is 16 residues. CDR3 residues: CAAFGNRDTNTGELFF. CDR3 sequence (DNA): TGTGCCGCCTTCGGGAACCGGGACACCAACACCGGGGAGCTGTTTTTT.

The J gene is TRBJ2-2, the V gene TRBV9; tentatively, D is TRBD1 (6 bases). With 2 bases removed from V and 4 bases from J, the gap between germline ends came to 12 bases. The CDR3 is made up of 15 amino acids. Germline V gives CDR1 SGDLS, CDR2 YYNGEE. The CDR3 nucleotides are TGTGCCAGCAGCGTCCGGGACACTATCACCGGGGAGCTGTTTTTT. Amino acid sequence: CASSVRDTITGELFF.

This clone was counted a few times. The chain is built from TRBV14 and TRBJ1-2, with a possible D match to TRBD1 (6 bases). V was pared by 4 bases and J by 5 bases, with 14 bases between. From germline, CDR1 is SGHDN and CDR2 FVKESK. The CDR3 consists of 14 residues. CDR3 DNA sequence: TGTGCCAGCAGCCCGTTTCAGGGGTGGTATGGCTACACCTTC. Protein product: CASSPFQGWYGYTF.

This clone was recorded once. The chain combines TRBV6-5 with TRBJ2-7; 9 bases match TRBD1. Germline V gene sequence: CDR1 MNHEY, CDR2 SVGAGI. The CDR3 is 16 residues long. V gave up 2 bases and J gave up 2 bases; unmatched junction bases: 7. The CDR3 here is CASSYLGTGSTYEQYF. CDR3 in DNA: TGTGCCAGCAGTTACCTCGGGACAGGGTCAACCTACGAGCAGTACTTC.

The rearrangement links TRBV30 to TRBJ2-5; 8 bases match TRBD2. Germline values: CDR1 GTSNPN, CDR2 SVGIG (reference sequence). The CDR3 is made up of 14 amino acids. J lost 0 bases, V lost 4 bases, and 4 bases had no gene match. The CDR3 nucleotides read TGTGCCTGGAAACCTAGCGGGTACCAAGAGACCCAGTACTTC. This encodes CAWKPSGYQETQYF.

The chain joins TRBV19 to TRBJ2-7; TRBD1 matches at 7 bases. The CDR3 sequence is 12 residues long. Trimming cost V 10 bases and J 5 bases; bases outside gene matches: 8. Germline V CDR1 and CDR2: LNHDA, SQIVND (reference sequence). The CDR3 loop is CATADRSHEQYF. DNA of the CDR3: TGTGCCACCGCGGACAGGTCCCACGAGCAGTACTTC. The full variable domain, in which reference TRBV19 and TRBJ2-7 provide the parts outside the CDR3, is DGGITQSPKYLFRKEGQNVTLSCEQNLNHDAMYWYRQDPGQGLRLIYYSQIVNDFQKGDIAEGYSVSREKKESFPLTVTSAQKNPTAFYLCATADRSHEQYFGPGTRLTVT.

V usage is TRBV7-2 and J usage is TRBJ2-7, with D tentatively TRBD2 (5 bases). Germline loops: CDR1 SGHTA, CDR2 FQGNSA. This CDR3 has 16 residues. The V and J ends lost 3 bases and 4 bases respectively, with 19 bases between them. This chain's CDR3 is CASSLIVPPGIYEQYF. The CDR3 DNA reads as TGTGCCAGCAGCTTGATTGTCCCCCCGGGAATATACGAGCAGTACTTC. The variable domain in full, completed from reference TRBV7-2 and TRBJ2-7, reads GAGVSQSPSNKVTEKGKDVELRCDPISGHTALYWYRQSLGQGLEFLIYFQGNSAPDKSGLPSDRFSAERTGGSVSTLTIQRTQQEDSAVYLCASSLIVPPGIYEQYFGPGTRLTVT.

The chain is built from TRBV14 and TRBJ2-3; 9 bases match TRBD2. The V segment lost 0 bases and the J segment 2 bases; nucleotides outside the gene matches: 9. The CDR3 is made up of 18 amino acids. Germline V gene data show CDR1 as SGHDN and CDR2 as FVKESK. The CDR3, as DNA: TGTGCCAGCAGCCAAGATCTTAGCGGGGGACCTACCACAGATACGCAGTATTTT. It encodes CASSQDLSGGPTTDTQYF.

The genes are TRBV5-1 and TRBJ2-1; D may be TRBD2 (6 bases). The germline V and J ends were trimmed by 4 bases and 7 bases, with 21 bases remaining between them. Germline V gene lookup returns CDR1 SGHRS and CDR2 YFSETQ. CDR3 length: 16 residues. CDR3 loop: CASSLGRASRGNEQFF. CDR3 sequence (DNA): TGCGCCAGCAGCCTCGGTCGGGCTAGCCGGGGGAATGAGCAGTTCTTC.

This chain connects TRBV2 to TRBJ2-7; 7 bases align to TRBD1. Germline V gene lookup returns CDR1 SNHLY and CDR2 FYNNEI. The CDR3 loop spans 14 amino acids. The trim removed 6 bases at V and 2 bases at J, leaving 7 bases unmatched. The chain's CDR3 is CASRNRGATYEQYF. CDR3 nucleotides: TGTGCCAGCAGGAACAGGGGCGCCACCTACGAGCAGTACTTC.

This chain joins TRBV18 and TRBJ2-2, with 7 bases identical to TRBD1. V lost 3 bases, J lost 5 bases, and 9 bases stayed unmatched. The CDR3 has 16 amino acids. CDR1 KGHSH and CDR2 LQKENI come from the germline V gene. CDR3 residues: CASSPRPGQLTGELFF. The CDR3 DNA is TGTGCCAGCTCACCCCGTCCGGGACAGCTAACCGGGGAGCTGTTTTTT.

This clone came up a few times. The chain combines TRBV4-3 with TRBJ1-1; D is perhaps TRBD1 (5 bases). V was cut by 2 bases and J by 4 bases, with 8 bases left in between. CDR1 LGHNA and CDR2 YSLEER come from the germline V gene. The CDR3 is made up of 13 amino acids. The chain's CDR3 is CASSQNGGTEAFF. CDR3 in DNA: TGCGCCAGCAGCCAAAACGGGGGCACTGAAGCTTTCTTT.

This clone showed up just a few times. The rearrangement uses TRBV4-3 and TRBJ1-5, with D unclear. V was pared by 0 bases and J by 9 bases, with 24 bases between. This CDR3 is 18 amino acids long. CDR1 is LGHNA, CDR2 YSLEER, per germline. CDR3 in amino acids: CASSQDLPIGLLPWPQHF. Written as DNA, the CDR3 is TGCGCCAGCAGCCAAGATCTACCAATTGGGCTCTTACCTTGGCCCCAGCATTTT.

The chain uses TRBV11-3 and TRBJ2-1, with D possibly TRBD2 on 6 matching bases. CDR1 is SGHNT, CDR2 YENEEA, per germline. Trimming took off 5 bases at V and 8 bases at J, with 16 bases between the two ends. CDR3 length: 14 amino acids. CDR3 loop: CASSPTRGSDEQFF. As DNA, the CDR3 is TGTGCCAGCAGCCCCACGCGGGGCTCCGATGAGCAGTTCTTC. Full variable domain (rest looked up from reference TRBV11-3 and TRBJ2-1): EAGVVQSPRYKIIEKKQPVAFWCNPISGHNTLYWYLQNLGQGPELLIRYENEEAVDDSQLPKDRFSAERLKGVDSTLKIQPAELGDSAVYLCASSPTRGSDEQFFGPGTRLTVL.

The V and J genes are TRBV5-6 and TRBJ1-4, with a possible D match to TRBD1 (6 bases). The CDR3 covers 18 residues. The germline V gene has CDR1 SGHDT and CDR2 YYEEEE. The V and J ends lost 4 bases and 3 bases respectively, with 22 bases between them. In nucleotides, the CDR3 is TGTGCCAGCAGCGAGACAGGCGTCAACTTGTCGCCTAATGAAAAACTGTTTTTT. It specifies CASSETGVNLSPNEKLFF.

CDR3 in amino acids: CASSPPWRGETQYF. The CDR3 nucleotides read TGTGCCAGCTCACCACCGTGGAGGGGAGAGACCCAGTACTTC. This chain joins TRBV18 and TRBJ2-5, with D possibly being TRBD2 (6 bases). The V and J ends lost 0 bases and 4 bases respectively, with 9 bases between them. Germline values: CDR1 KGHSH, CDR2 LQKENI. The CDR3 runs to 14 residues.

Notes on this clone: An end of the junction differs from the germline gene, which may be a read error. The chain uses TRBV7-9 and TRBJ2-7; 9 bases agree with TRBD1. Germline V gene lookup returns CDR1 SEHNR and CDR2 FQNEAQ (reference sequence). The length of the CDR3 is 13 residues. CDR3 in amino acids: CASSSAQGARTNF. As DNA, the CDR3 is TGTGCCAGCAGCTCCGCACAGGGGGCGCGTACGAACTTC. Using reference TRBV7-9 and TRBJ2-7 for the parts outside the CDR3, the full variable domain is DTGVSQNPRHKITKRGQNVTFRCDPISEHNRLYWYRQTLGQGPEFLTYFQNEAQLEKSRLLSDRFSAERPKGSFSTLEIQRTEQGDSAMYLCASSSAQGARTNFGPGTRLTVT.